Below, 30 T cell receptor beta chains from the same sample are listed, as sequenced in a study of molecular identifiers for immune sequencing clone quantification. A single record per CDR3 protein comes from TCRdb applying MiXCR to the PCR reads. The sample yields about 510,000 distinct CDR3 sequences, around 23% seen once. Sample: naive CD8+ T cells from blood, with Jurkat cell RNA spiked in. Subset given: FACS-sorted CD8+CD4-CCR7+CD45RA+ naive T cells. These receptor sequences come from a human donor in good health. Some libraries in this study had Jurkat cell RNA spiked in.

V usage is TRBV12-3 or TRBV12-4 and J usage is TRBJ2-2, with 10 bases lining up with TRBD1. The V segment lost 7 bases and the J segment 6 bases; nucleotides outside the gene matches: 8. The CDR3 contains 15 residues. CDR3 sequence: CASIQWDRGSGELFF. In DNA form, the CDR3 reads TGTGCCAGCATCCAATGGGACAGGGGCTCCGGGGAGCTGTTTTTT.

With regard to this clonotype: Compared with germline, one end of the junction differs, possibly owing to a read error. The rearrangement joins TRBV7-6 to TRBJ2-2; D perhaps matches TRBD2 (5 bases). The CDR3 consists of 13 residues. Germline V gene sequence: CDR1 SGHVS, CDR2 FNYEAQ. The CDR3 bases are TGTGCTAGCAGCGAGGAGGTAGCCGGAGGGCTGTTTTTT. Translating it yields CASSEEVAGGLFF.

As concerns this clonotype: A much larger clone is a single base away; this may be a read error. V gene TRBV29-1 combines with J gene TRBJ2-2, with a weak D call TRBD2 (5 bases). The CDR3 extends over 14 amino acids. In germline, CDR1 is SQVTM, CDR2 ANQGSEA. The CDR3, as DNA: TGCAGCGTTGAGTGGCTAGAGAACACCGGGGAGCTGTGTTTT. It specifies CSVEWLENTGELCF.

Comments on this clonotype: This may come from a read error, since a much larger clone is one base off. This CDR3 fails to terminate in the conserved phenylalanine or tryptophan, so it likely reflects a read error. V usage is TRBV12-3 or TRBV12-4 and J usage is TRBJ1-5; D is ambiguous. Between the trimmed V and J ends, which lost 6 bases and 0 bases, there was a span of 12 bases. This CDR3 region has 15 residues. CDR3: CASSQTDYSNQPQHL. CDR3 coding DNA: TGTGCCAGCAGCCAGACGGACTATAGCAATCAGCCCCAGCATCTT.

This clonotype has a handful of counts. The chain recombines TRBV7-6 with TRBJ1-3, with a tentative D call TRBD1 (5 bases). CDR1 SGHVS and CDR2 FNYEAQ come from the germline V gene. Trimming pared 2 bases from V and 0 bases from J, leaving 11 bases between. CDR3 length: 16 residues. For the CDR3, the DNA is TGTGCCAGCAGCTTATCCACAGGAACCTCTGGAAACACCATATATTTT. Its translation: CASSLSTGTSGNTIYF. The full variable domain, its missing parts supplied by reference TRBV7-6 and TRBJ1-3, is GAGVSQSPRYKVTKRGQDVALRCDPISGHVSLYWYRQALGQGPEFLTYFNYEAQQDKSGLPNDRFSAERPEGSISTLTIQRTEQRDSAMYRCASSLSTGTSGNTIYFGEGSWLTVV.

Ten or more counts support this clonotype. Written as DNA, the CDR3 is TGCGCCAGCAGCCCGGGCACGGTGAGGGGGGGCACAGATACGCAGTATTTT. This gives the protein CASSPGTVRGGTDTQYF. The V gene is TRBV4-3, the J gene TRBJ2-3; perhaps D is TRBD1 or TRBD2 (6 bases each). Germline V gene data show CDR1 as LGHNA and CDR2 as YSLEER. The CDR3 extends over 17 amino acids. The V end was cut by 4 bases, the J end by 1 base, with 18 bases between.

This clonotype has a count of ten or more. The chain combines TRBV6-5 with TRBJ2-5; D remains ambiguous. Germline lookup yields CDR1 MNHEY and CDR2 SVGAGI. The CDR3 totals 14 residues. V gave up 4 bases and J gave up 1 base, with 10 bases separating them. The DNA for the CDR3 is TGTGCCAGCAGTTCCGACATGGCCCAAGAGACCCAGTACTTC. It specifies CASSSDMAQETQYF.

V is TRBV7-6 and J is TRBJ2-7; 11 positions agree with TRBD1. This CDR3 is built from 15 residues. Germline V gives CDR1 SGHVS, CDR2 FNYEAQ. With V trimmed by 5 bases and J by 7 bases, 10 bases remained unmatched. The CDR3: CASSPGQGATLEQYF. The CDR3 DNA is TGTGCCAGCAGCCCAGGACAGGGGGCGACTTTGGAGCAGTACTTC. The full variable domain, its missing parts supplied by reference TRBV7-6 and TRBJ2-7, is GAGVSQSPRYKVTKRGQDVALRCDPISGHVSLYWYRQALGQGPEFLTYFNYEAQQDKSGLPNDRFSAERPEGSISTLTIQRTEQRDSAMYRCASSPGQGATLEQYFGPGTRLTVT.

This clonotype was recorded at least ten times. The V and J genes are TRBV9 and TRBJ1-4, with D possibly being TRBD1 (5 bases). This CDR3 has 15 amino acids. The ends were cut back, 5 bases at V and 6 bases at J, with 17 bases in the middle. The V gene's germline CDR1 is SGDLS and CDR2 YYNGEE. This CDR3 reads CASSDDWGNDEKLFF. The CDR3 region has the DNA TGTGCCAGCAGTGACGACTGGGGGAATGATGAAAAACTGTTTTTT.

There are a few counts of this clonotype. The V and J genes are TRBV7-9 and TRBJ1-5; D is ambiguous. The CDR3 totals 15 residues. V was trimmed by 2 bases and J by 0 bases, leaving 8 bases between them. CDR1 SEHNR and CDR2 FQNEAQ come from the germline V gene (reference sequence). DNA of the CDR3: TGTGCCAGCAGCTTAACCACAGATAGCAATCAGCCCCAGCATTTT. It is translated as CASSLTTDSNQPQHF.

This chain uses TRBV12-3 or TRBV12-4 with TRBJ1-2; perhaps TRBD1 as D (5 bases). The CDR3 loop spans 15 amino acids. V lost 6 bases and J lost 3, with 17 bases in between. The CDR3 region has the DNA TGTGCCAGCAGAGAACAATCGGGGCAGGACTATGGCTACACCTTC. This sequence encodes CASREQSGQDYGYTF.

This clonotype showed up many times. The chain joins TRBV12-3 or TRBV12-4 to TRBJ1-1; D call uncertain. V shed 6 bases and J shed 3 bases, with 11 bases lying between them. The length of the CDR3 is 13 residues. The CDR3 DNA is TGTGCCAGCAGAGAATCTCTGGACACTGAAGCTTTCTTT. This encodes CASRESLDTEAFF.

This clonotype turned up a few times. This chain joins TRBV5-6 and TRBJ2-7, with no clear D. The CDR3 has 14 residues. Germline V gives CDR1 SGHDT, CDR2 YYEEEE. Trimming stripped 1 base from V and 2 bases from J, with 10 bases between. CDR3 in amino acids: CASSLTHAPYEQYF. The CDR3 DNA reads TGTGCCAGCAGCTTGACGCATGCCCCCTACGAGCAGTACTTC.

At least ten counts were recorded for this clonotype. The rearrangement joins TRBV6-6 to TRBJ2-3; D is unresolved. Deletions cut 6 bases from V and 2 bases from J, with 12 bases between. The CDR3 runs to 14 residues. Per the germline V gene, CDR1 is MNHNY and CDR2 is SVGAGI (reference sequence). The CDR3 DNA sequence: TGTGCCAGCAGCCAGTTGCTTACCACAGATACGCAGTATTTT. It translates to CASSQLLTTDTQYF.

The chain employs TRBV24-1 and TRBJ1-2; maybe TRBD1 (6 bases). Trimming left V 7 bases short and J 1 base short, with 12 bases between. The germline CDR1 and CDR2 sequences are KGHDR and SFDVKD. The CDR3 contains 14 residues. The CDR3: CATSRQDHNYGYTF. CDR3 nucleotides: TGTGCCACCAGCCGACAGGATCATAACTATGGCTACACCTTC.

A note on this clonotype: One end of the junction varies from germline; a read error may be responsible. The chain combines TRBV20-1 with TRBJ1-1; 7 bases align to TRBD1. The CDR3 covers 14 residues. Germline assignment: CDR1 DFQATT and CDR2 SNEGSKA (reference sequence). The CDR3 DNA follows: TGCAGTGCTAGGGTGGCAGGGGGTATAGCTGAGGCTTTCTTT. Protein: CSARVAGGIAEAFF.

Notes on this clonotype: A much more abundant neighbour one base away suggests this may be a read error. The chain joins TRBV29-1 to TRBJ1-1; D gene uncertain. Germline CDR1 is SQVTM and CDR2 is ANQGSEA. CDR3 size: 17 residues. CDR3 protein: CSVDERSWERDATGAFF. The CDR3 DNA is TGCAGCGTTGACGAGAGAAGTTGGGAGAGAGACGCCACTGGAGCTTTCTTT.

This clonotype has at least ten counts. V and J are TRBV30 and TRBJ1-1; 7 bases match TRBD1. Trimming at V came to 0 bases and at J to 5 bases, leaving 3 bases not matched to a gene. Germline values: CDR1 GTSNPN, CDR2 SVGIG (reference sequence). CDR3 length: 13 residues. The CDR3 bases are TGTGCCTGGAGTGTGGCAGGGGGGACTGAAGCTTTCTTT. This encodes CAWSVAGGTEAFF.

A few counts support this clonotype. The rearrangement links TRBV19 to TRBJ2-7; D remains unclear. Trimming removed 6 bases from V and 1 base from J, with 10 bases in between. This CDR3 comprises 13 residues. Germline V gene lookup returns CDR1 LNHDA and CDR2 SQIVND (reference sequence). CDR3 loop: CASSHGVSYEQYF. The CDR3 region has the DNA TGTGCCAGTAGCCATGGTGTTTCCTACGAGCAGTACTTC.

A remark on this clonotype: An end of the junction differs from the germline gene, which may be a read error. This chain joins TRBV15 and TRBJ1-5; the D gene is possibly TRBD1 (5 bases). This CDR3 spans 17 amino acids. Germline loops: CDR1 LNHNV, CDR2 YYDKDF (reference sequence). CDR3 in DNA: TGTACCACCAGCAGAGATGAATCGGCCCCGGGGGATCAGCCCCAGCATTTT. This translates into CTTSRDESAPGDQPQHF.

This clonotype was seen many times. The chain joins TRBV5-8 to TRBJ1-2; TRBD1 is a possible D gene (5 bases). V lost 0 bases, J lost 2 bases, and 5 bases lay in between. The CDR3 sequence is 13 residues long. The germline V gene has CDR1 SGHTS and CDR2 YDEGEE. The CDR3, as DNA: TGTGCCAGCAGCTTGGCAGGGAACTATGGCTACACCTTC. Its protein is CASSLAGNYGYTF.

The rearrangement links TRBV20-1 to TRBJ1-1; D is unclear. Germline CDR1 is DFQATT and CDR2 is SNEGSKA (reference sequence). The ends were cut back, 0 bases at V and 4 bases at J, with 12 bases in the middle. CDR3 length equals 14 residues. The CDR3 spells CSARDFRVGTEAFF. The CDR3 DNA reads TGCAGTGCTAGAGATTTCCGGGTGGGCACTGAAGCTTTCTTT.

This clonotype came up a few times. CDR3 protein: CASGQPSSQHF. The CDR3 bases are TGTGCCAGCGGACAACCCAGCAGCCAGCATTTT. The chain recombines TRBV27 with TRBJ1-5; D is possibly TRBD1 (5 bases). The CDR3 sequence is 11 residues long. CDR1 is MNHEY, CDR2 SMNVEV, per germline (reference sequence). Trimming left V 8 bases short and J 12 bases short, with 14 bases between.

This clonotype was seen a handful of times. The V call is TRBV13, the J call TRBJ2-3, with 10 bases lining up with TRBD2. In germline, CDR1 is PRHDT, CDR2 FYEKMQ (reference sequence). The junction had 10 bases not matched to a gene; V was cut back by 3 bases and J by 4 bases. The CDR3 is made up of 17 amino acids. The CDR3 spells CASSFQLAGGFSDTQYF. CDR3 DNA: TGTGCCAGCAGCTTCCAGTTAGCGGGGGGTTTTTCAGATACGCAGTATTTT.

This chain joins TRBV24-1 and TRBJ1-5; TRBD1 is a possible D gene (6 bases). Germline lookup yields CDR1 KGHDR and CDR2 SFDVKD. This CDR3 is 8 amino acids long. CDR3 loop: CAGRGRHF. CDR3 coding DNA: TGTGCTGGCCGGGGGCGGCATTTT.

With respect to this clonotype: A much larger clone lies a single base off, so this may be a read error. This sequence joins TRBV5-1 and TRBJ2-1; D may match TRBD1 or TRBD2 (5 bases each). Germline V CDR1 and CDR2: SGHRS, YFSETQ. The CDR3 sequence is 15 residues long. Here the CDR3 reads CASSLKTGTFNELFF. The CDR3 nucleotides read TGCGCCAGCAGCTTGAAAACCGGGACCTTCAATGAGCTGTTCTTC. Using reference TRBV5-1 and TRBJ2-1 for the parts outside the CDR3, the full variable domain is KAGVTQTPRYLIKTRGQQVTLSCSPISGHRSVSWYQQTPGQGLQFLFEYFSETQRNKGNFPGRFSGRQFSNSRSEMNVSTLELGDSALYLCASSLKTGTFNELFFGPGTRLTVL.

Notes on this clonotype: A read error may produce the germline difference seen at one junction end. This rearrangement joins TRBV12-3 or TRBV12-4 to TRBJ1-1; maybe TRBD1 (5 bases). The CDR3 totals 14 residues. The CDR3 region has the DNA TGTGCCGGCAGTGCGACAGCAATGAACACTGAAGCTTTCTTT. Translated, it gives CAGSATAMNTEAFF.

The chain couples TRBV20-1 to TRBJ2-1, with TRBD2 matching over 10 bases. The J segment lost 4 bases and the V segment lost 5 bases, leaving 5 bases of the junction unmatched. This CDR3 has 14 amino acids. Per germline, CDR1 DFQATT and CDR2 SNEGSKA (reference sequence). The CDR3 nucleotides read TGCAGTGCTCGAGGACTAGCGGATTACAATGAGCAGTTCTTC. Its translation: CSARGLADYNEQFF.

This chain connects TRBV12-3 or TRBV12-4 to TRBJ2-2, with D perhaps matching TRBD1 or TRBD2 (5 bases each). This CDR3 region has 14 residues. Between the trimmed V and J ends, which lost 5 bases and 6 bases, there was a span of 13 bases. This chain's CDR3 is CASSDLGDPGELFF. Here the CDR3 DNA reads TGTGCCAGCAGTGACCTCGGGGACCCCGGGGAGCTGTTTTTT.

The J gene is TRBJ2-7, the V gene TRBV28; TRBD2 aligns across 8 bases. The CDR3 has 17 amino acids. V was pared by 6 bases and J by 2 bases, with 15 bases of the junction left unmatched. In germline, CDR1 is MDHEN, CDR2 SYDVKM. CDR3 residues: CASRPVGGRQFTYEQYF. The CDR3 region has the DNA TGTGCCAGCAGACCAGTGGGCGGGAGGCAGTTCACCTACGAGCAGTACTTC.